This T cell receptor (beta chain) was sequenced in a study of regulatory and conventional T cells in RAG deficiency. General observations from the study: Treg unique TCR beta sequences were about 100-fold fewer in Omenn syndrome and CID/AS patients than controls. Shorter CDR3s in all patient subsets; >80% Treg-Tconv overlap in Omenn.

With V trimmed by 8 bases and J by 1 base, 7 bases remained unmatched. CDR1 is MNHNY and CDR2 is SVGAGI in the germline V gene (reference sequence). This CDR3 contains 14 residues. Comment on this clone: As yet, its antigen is unknown.

Assay: immunoSEQ multiplex PCR; the TCRdb copy retains only in-frame clones and omits some. The table includes approximately 30,000 clones, 96% detected once. Conventional CD4+ T cells were sorted from blood as CD25-low CD127-high cells. These data also formed part of another study, on regulatory T cells. That publication notes: The PCR used 52 TRBV and 13 TRBJ primers.

This chain links TRBV6-6 with TRBJ2-7, with TRBD2 matching over 8 bases. The source material was CD25- CD4+ T cells sorted from blood. The clonotype originates from a human donor in good health. This CDR3 is CASSYGGESYEQYF. The CDR3 bases are TGTGCCAGCTCCTACGGGGGGGAGTCCTACGAGCAGTACTTC.